This T cell receptor (beta chain) was retrieved from a study of STAT5B mutations in CD4+ large granular lymphocyte leukemia. Study-level background: Healthy donors showed HLA-associated enrichment of the CDR3 'QG' motif. Study outcomes and limitations: Patient CD4-sorted repertoires looked more clonal than healthy CD4+ repertoires, even without putative leukemic clones. TRBV06-family usage was enriched in top patient clones (8/27) versus controls (2/35).

For this clone: As yet, its antigen is unknown.

Some clones are missing from TCRdb's copy, which holds only in-frame ones; the method was immunoSEQ multiplex PCR. Counted here are tens of thousands of clones, approximately 70% occurring once; the ten biggest clones make up approximately 1.9%. Buffy coats from healthy blood donors served as controls. This CDR3 is 14 amino acids long. Between the trimmed V and J ends, which lost 6 bases and 4 bases, there was a span of 13 bases. CDR1 and CDR2 (germline): MNHEY, SMNVEV (reference sequence). This clonotype was obtained from a human donor in good health. Specimen: CD4+ T cells from blood buffy coats. The chain joins TRBV27 to TRBJ1-3; a weak D match, TRBD1 (6 bases). The CDR3 nucleotides read TGTGCCAGCAGACTTACAGGGTTGGGAAACACCATATATTTT. Its translation is CASRLTGLGNTIYF.